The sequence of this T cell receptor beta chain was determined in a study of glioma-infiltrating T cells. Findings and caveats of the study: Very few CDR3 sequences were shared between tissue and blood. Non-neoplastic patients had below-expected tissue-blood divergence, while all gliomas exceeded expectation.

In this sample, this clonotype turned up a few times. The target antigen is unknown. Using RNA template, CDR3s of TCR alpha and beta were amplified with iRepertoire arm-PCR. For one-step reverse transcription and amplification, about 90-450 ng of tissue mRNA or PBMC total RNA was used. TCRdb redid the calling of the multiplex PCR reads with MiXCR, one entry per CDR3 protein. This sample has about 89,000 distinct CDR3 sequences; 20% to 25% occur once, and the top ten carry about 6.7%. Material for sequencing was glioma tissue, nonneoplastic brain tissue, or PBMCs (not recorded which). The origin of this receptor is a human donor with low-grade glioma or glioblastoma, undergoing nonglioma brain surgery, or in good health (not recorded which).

The CDR3 DNA reads TGCGCCAGCAGTGAGTCGACAGGGTCCCCTGAAGCTTTCTTT. This gives the protein CASSESTGSPEAFF. The gene calls are TRBV10-1 and TRBJ1-1; 7 bases map to TRBD1. This CDR3 has 14 amino acids. The germline CDR1 and CDR2 sequences are WNHNN and SYGVQD (reference sequence). V was pared by 0 bases and J by 6 bases, with 4 bases of the junction left unmatched.